The following is a T cell receptor beta chain sequence with its context. Its target is unknown. V lost 11 bases, J lost 6 bases, and 10 bases lay in between. Germline V gene data show CDR1 as SEHNR and CDR2 as FQNEAQ (reference sequence). This CDR3 contains 10 residues. The PCR had 60 Vbeta and 13 Jbeta primers. TCRdb keeps only in-frame clones here, not all; method: immunoSEQ multiplex PCR. The table records roughly 110,000 clones, approximately 70% of them present only once. The record originates from a study of cytomegalovirus exposure and HLA in healthy donors. Whole-study findings and limits: In vitro checks showed that a few CMV-associated chains really do target CMV antigens. Reports state that TCR beta sequences accurately predicted most subjects' HLA-A and HLA-B alleles.

V is TRBV7-9 and J is TRBJ1-2; D call uncertain. The sequenced sample consisted of PBMCs. The TCR sequence derives from a boy aged 5-17 years in good health and CMV-seronegative. The CDR3 DNA reads as TGTGCCTACGACAAGGATGGCTACACCTTC. It specifies CAYDKDGYTF.